This TCR beta chain was identified in a study of T cell clonotyping in hematopoietic cell transplantation. Overall study results and limits: CD4 and CD8 repertoire contributions could not be separated without sorting. Broader posttransplant TCR repertoire diversity was predicted by graft donor and pretransplant recipient Inverse Simpson Index values. After transplant, recipient diversity fell while pathologically expanded clonotypes grew through day 180.

CDR1 is MDHEN and CDR2 is SYDVKM in the germline V gene. V shed 7 bases and J 8 bases; nucleotides not matched to a gene: 9. There are 15 residues in the CDR3. Only in-frame clones appear in the TCRdb table, and some are missing; sequencing was by immunoSEQ multiplex PCR. Of 70,000 or so clones in the sample, just under 95% were seen once. About this clone: Its antigen is undetermined.

This TCR derives from a man aged 50 to 60 in good health. Some clones in this sample may be carry-over from other donors' samples. Sequencing was carried out using peripheral blood mononuclear cells. V usage is TRBV28 and J usage is TRBJ2-1; 12 bases line up with TRBD1. The CDR3 bases are TGTGCCAGCAATCCTCCGGGACAGGGGGCGGATGAGCAGTTCTTC. The encoded protein is CASNPPGQGADEQFF.